What follows are 11 T cell receptor beta chains derived from one specimen sequenced in a study of Ad26.COV2.S vaccination and SARS-CoV-2 variants. Clones were read by immunoSEQ multiplex PCR, and TCRdb kept only the in-frame ones, dropping some. This table holds 440,000 or so clones, about nine tenths found once. Treatment in this sample: roughly 18 received Ad26.COV2.S at low or high dose, single or two shots; roughly five received placebo; per-sample allocation not given. The study sampled participants on day 63 after the first vaccine or placebo injection. The sequences come from peripheral blood, collected in a trial of Ad26.COV2.S vaccine versus placebo. These receptors all come from a person aged 18 to 59 who received the Ad26.COV2.S COVID-19 vaccine or a placebo.

This rearrangement joins TRBV9 to TRBJ2-7; 11 nucleotides align to TRBD1. This CDR3 spans 15 amino acids. Trimming took 1 base from V and 6 from J; bases not matched to a gene: 6. The V gene's germline CDR1 is SGDLS and CDR2 YYNGEE. Here the CDR3 reads CASSVTRDRGSEQYF. The CDR3 nucleotides read TGTGCCAGCAGCGTAACCCGGGACAGGGGGTCCGAGCAGTACTTC.

This chain joins TRBV30 and TRBJ1-4; D not resolved. Trimming removed 4 bases at V and 2 bases at J, with 11 bases between. Germline V gene sequence: CDR1 GTSNPN, CDR2 SVGIG (reference sequence). The CDR3 length is 14 residues. CDR3 nucleotide sequence: TGTGCCTGGAATGGTGGCAGGACTAATGAAAAACTGTTTTTT. Translating gives CAWNGGRTNEKLFF.

This chain uses TRBV11-2 with TRBJ1-6; D not resolved. V lost 5 bases to trimming and J lost 4 bases, with 9 bases between them. Germline values: CDR1 SGHAT, CDR2 FQNNGV. The CDR3 extends over 14 amino acids. The CDR3 DNA is TGTGCCAGCAGCGAGGGCGGTTATAATTCACCCCTCCACTTT. Translating it yields CASSEGGYNSPLHF.

The V call is TRBV20-1, the J call TRBJ2-7, with D unresolved. This CDR3 contains 14 residues. Germline V gives CDR1 DFQATT, CDR2 SNEGSKA (reference sequence). Trimming pared 3 bases from V and 6 bases from J, leaving 18 bases between. CDR3 bases: TGCAGTGCTAGTAGGGCACCCCAAGTTTCCGAGCAGTACTTC. Amino acid sequence: CSASRAPQVSEQYF.

This sequence joins TRBV5-5 and TRBJ1-6, with D possibly TRBD1 on 6 matching bases. V was trimmed by 0 bases and J by 15 bases, leaving 22 bases between them. The CDR3 consists of 16 residues. Germline V gene sequence: CDR1 SGHKS, CDR2 YYEKEE (reference sequence). CDR3 amino acids: CASSLAFGGVEVFLHF. In DNA form, the CDR3 reads TGTGCCAGCAGCTTGGCCTTTGGGGGCGTGGAAGTGTTCCTCCACTTT.

The chain combines TRBV7-2 with TRBJ1-5; TRBD1 matches at 8 bases. The CDR3 extends over 18 amino acids. Trimming cost V 5 bases and J 0 bases; bases outside gene matches: 12. Germline lookup yields CDR1 SGHTA and CDR2 FQGNSA. CDR3 in amino acids: CASSRLQGAPYSNQPQHF. The CDR3 region has the DNA TGTGCCAGCAGCCGTCTGCAGGGGGCCCCTTATAGCAATCAGCCCCAGCATTTT.

V and J are TRBV10-3 and TRBJ1-2; TRBD1 matches at 8 bases. Germline V CDR1 and CDR2: ENHRY, SYGVKD. The J segment lost 4 bases and the V segment lost 8 bases, leaving 9 bases of the junction unmatched. The CDR3 spans 14 residues. The CDR3 coding sequence is TGTGCCATCTCCTCGGGACAGGTCCTCTATGGCTACACCTTC. As protein: CAISSGQVLYGYTF.

The V gene is TRBV6-4, the J gene TRBJ1-5; D not resolved. CDR1 and CDR2 (germline): MRHNA, SNTAGT. The CDR3 extends over 13 amino acids. Trimming removed 8 bases at V and 0 bases at J, with 8 bases between. CDR3 loop: CASAQDSNQPQHF. Here the CDR3 DNA reads TGTGCCAGCGCCCAAGATAGCAATCAGCCCCAGCATTTT.

The rearrangement links TRBV5-1 to TRBJ2-7; possibly TRBD1 for D (6 bases). The germline gives CDR1 SGHRS, CDR2 YFSETQ. The CDR3 contains 14 residues. The V end was cut by 2 bases, the J end by 0 bases, with 9 bases between. The DNA of the CDR3 is TGCGCCAGCAGCTTTCGGGACAACTCCTACGAGCAGTACTTC. Residues: CASSFRDNSYEQYF. Variable domain in full (rest from reference TRBV5-1 and TRBJ2-7): KAGVTQTPRYLIKTRGQQVTLSCSPISGHRSVSWYQQTPGQGLQFLFEYFSETQRNKGNFPGRFSGRQFSNSRSEMNVSTLELGDSALYLCASSFRDNSYEQYFGPGTRLTVT.

This chain links TRBV5-5 with TRBJ1-3; 7 bases map to TRBD1. V shed 3 bases, J shed 4 bases, and the junction held 13 bases outside the gene matches. This CDR3 is built from 17 residues. The germline gives CDR1 SGHKS, CDR2 YYEKEE (reference sequence). CDR3 in amino acids: CASSWETGPATGNTIYF. DNA of the CDR3: TGTGCCAGCAGCTGGGAGACAGGGCCAGCCACCGGAAACACCATATATTTT.

CDR3 bases: TGTGCCAGCAGCTTAGGGGGACAGGTTAATGAAAAACTGTTTTTT. Its translation: CASSLGGQVNEKLFF. The V gene is TRBV7-9, the J gene TRBJ1-4; 8 nucleotides agree with TRBD1. Germline V lookup: CDR1 SEHNR, CDR2 FQNEAQ (reference sequence). This CDR3 is built from 15 residues. Losses at the gene ends were 1 base for V and 4 bases for J; bases not matched to a gene: 2. Full variable domain (outside the CDR3, taken from reference TRBV7-9 and TRBJ1-4): DTGVSQNPRHKITKRGQNVTFRCDPISEHNRLYWYRQTLGQGPEFLTYFQNEAQLEKSRLLSDRFSAERPKGSFSTLEIQRTEQGDSAMYLCASSLGGQVNEKLFFGSGTQLSVL.